A selection of T cell receptor beta chains follows, all from one sample in a study of CD8+CD57+ T cells in acquired aplastic anemia. TCRdb reprocessed the reads via MiXCR and lists one record per CDR3 protein. The repertoire includes some 200,000 distinct CDR3 sequences, around 60% of them detected once, and less than 30% sits in the top ten. Material: sorted CD4+, CD8+, or CD8+CD57+ T cells (not recorded which) from PBMCs. The receptors originated from a human donor in good health. Each CDR3 is given with its conserved first and last residue. The D gene is left open where the match is weak. Some rows mark clone size as missing; the rest say once, few, many or name a class of expanded clone.

V gene	D gene	clone size	J gene	CDR3 protein	CDR3 DNA
TRBV5-1	-	-	TRBJ1-1	CASSLDGHSNTEAFF	TGCGCCAGCAGCTTGGATGGGCATTCGAACACTGAAGCTTTCTTT
TRBV4-2	-	many	TRBJ1-1	CASSQDTTDGHEAFF	TGTGCCAGCAGCCAAGATACTACGGACGGACATGAAGCTTTCTTT
TRBV9	-	-	TRBJ1-1	CASSPGGLEAFF	TGTGCCAGCAGCCCGGGTGGTCTCGAAGCTTTCTTT
TRBV10-3	-	-	TRBJ2-3	CAIRGRDINTDTQYF	TGCGCCATCAGGGGCCGGGACATAAACACAGATACGCAGTATTTT
TRBV19	-	many	TRBJ1-5	CASSIHQEPQHF	TGTGCCAGTAGTATCCATCAGGAGCCCCAGCATTTT
TRBV20-1	-	-	TRBJ2-1	CSARAARSYNEQFF	TGCAGTGCTCGAGCGGCGCGCTCCTACAATGAGCAGTTCTTC
TRBV6-5	TRBD1	many	TRBJ2-1	CASRTDRGPYNEQFF	TGTGCCAGCAGAACCGACAGGGGGCCTTACAATGAGCAGTTCTTC
TRBV2	TRBD1	-	TRBJ2-7	CARDVGQGAYEQYF	TGTGCCAGGGACGTGGGACAGGGGGCCTACGAGCAGTACTTC
TRBV7-9	-	once	TRBJ2-3	CASRRPRTASTETQYF	TGTGCCAGCAGGCGACCGAGGACAGCTAGCACAGAGACGCAGTATTTT
TRBV10-3	TRBD1	few	TRBJ2-7	CAISESEDRELF	TGTGCCATCAGTGAGTCCGAGGACAGGGAGCTCTTC
TRBV5-6	-	few	TRBJ2-1	CASSRLGLEQFF	TGTGCCAGCAGCCGCCTAGGCCTTGAGCAGTTCTTC
TRBV7-9	-	-	TRBJ2-5	CANSSGQETQYF	TGTGCCAACAGCTCAGGCCAAGAGACCCAGTACTTC